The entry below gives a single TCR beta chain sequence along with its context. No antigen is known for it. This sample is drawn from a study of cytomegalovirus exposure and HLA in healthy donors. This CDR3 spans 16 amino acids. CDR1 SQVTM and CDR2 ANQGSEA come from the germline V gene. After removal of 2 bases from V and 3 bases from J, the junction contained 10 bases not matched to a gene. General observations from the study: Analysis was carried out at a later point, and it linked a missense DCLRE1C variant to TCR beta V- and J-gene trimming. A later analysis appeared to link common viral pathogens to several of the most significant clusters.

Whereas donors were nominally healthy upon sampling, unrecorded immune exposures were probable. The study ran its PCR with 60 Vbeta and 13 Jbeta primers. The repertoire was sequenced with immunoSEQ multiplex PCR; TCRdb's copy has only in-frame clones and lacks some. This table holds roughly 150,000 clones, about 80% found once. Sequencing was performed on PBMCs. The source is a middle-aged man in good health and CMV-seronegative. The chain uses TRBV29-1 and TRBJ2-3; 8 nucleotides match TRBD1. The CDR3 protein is CSVETPGGKKTDTQYF. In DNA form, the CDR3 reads TGCAGCGTTGAAACCCCAGGGGGCAAAAAAACAGATACGCAGTATTTT.